The rows below give T cell receptor beta chains drawn from one sample of a study of T cell responses to AZD1222 COVID-19 vaccine. Sequencing was performed with immunoSEQ multiplex PCR; in TCRdb, only in-frame clones are kept and a portion is missing. The data contain 86,000 or so clones, around 90% of them seen just once; the ten biggest clones take up approximately 2.1%. This material consisted of peripheral blood, taken on day 0 of AZD1222 vaccination. Receptor source: an adult in good health. The CDR3 runs from the conserved cysteine through the conserved F or W. A D gene is named only where the DNA matches it firmly. Rows give clone size only sometimes, using once, few, many, or a class for an expanded clone.

v_call: TRBV28
j_call: TRBJ2-4
clone_size: -
d_call: TRBD2
cdr3_aa: CASSLRGSSKNIQYF
cdr3_nt: TGTGCCAGCAGTTTACGCGGGAGCAGCAAAAACATTCAGTACTTC

v_call: TRBV7-6
j_call: TRBJ2-1
clone_size: -
d_call: -
cdr3_aa: CASSKTQAGRYNEQFF
cdr3_nt: TGTGCCAGCAGTAAGACACAAGCAGGCAGATACAATGAGCAGTTCTTC

v_call: TRBV5-1
j_call: TRBJ2-7
clone_size: -
d_call: -
cdr3_aa: CASSLAPGSSYEQYF
cdr3_nt: TGCGCCAGCAGCTTGGCCCCGGGGAGCTCCTACGAGCAGTACTTC

v_call: TRBV7-2
j_call: TRBJ2-5
clone_size: -
d_call: TRBD2
cdr3_aa: CASSAGLVVETQYF
cdr3_nt: TGTGCCAGCAGCGCCGGACTAGTCGTAGAGACCCAGTACTTC

v_call: TRBV19
j_call: TRBJ2-5
clone_size: -
d_call: TRBD1
cdr3_aa: CASSPRMGQIQETQYF
cdr3_nt: TGTGCCAGTAGTCCCCGAATGGGACAGATACAAGAGACCCAGTACTTC

v_call: TRBV2
j_call: TRBJ1-3
clone_size: -
d_call: -
cdr3_aa: CASSEGARGNTIYF
cdr3_nt: TGTGCCAGCAGTGAAGGGGCCCGTGGAAACACCATATATTTT

v_call: TRBV27
j_call: TRBJ1-2
clone_size: -
d_call: TRBD1
cdr3_aa: CASRPGTGVGGYTF
cdr3_nt: TGTGCCAGCAGACCCGGGACAGGGGTTGGTGGCTACACCTTC

v_call: TRBV28
j_call: TRBJ1-3
clone_size: -
d_call: -
cdr3_aa: CASSRLRTSRSGNTIYF
cdr3_nt: TGTGCCAGCAGCCGACTTCGGACGTCCCGATCTGGAAACACCATATATTTT

v_call: TRBV5-1
j_call: TRBJ2-3
clone_size: -
d_call: -
cdr3_aa: CASSSGDRPTADTQYF
cdr3_nt: TGCGCCAGCAGCAGCGGGGACAGGCCTACTGCAGATACGCAGTATTTT

v_call: TRBV7-2
j_call: TRBJ2-7
clone_size: -
d_call: TRBD2
cdr3_aa: CASSLISGSSYEQYF
cdr3_nt: TGTGCCAGCAGCCTAATTAGCGGGAGCTCCTACGAGCAGTACTTC

v_call: TRBV14
j_call: TRBJ2-7
clone_size: once
d_call: -
cdr3_aa: CASSPVQGRYEQYF
cdr3_nt: TGTGCCAGCAGCCCAGTCCAGGGTCGTTACGAGCAGTACTTC

v_call: TRBV6-6
j_call: TRBJ2-2
clone_size: -
d_call: TRBD1
cdr3_aa: CASSRQGTNTGELFF
cdr3_nt: TGTGCCAGCAGTCGACAGGGGACGAACACCGGGGAGCTGTTTTTT

v_call: TRBV10-3
j_call: TRBJ2-5
clone_size: -
d_call: TRBD2
cdr3_aa: CAISSRTSANQETQYF
cdr3_nt: TGTGCCATCAGTAGCCGGACTAGCGCTAATCAAGAGACCCAGTACTTC

v_call: TRBV10-1
j_call: TRBJ2-2
clone_size: -
d_call: -
cdr3_aa: CASSEGGRDLTGELFF
cdr3_nt: TGCGCCAGCAGTGAGGGGGGCAGGGATTTAACCGGGGAGCTGTTTTTT